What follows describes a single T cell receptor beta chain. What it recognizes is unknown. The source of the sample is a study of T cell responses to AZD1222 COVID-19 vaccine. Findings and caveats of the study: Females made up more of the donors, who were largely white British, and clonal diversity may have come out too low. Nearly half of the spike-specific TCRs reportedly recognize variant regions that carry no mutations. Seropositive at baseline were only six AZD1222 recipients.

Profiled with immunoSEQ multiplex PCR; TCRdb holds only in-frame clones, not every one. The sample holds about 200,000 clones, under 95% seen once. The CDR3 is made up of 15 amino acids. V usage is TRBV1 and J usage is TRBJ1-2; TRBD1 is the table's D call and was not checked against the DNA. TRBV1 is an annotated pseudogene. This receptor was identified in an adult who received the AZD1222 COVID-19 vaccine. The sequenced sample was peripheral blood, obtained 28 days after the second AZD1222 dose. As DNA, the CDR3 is TGCACCAGCAGCCCCCGGACAGGGGCCAACTATGGCTACACCTTC. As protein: CTSSPRTGANYGYTF.